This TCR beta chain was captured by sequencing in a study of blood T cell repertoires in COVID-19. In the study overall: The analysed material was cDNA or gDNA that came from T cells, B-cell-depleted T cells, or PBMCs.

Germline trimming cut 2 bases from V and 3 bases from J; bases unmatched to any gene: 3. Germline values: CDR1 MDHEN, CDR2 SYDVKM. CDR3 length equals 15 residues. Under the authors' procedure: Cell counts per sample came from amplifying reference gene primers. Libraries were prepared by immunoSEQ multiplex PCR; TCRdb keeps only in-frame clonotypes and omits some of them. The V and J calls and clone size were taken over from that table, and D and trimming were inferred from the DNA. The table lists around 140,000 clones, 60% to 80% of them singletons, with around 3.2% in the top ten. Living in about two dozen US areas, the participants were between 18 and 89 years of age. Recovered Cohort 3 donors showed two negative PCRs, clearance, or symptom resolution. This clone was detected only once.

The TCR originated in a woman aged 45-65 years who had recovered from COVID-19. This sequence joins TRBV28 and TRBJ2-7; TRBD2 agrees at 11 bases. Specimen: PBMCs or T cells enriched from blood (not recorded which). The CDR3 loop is CASSLATSGNYEQYF. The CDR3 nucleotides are TGTGCCAGCAGTTTAGCGACTAGCGGGAACTACGAGCAGTACTTC.